The clone carrying this T cell receptor beta chain was counted once. The sample originates from a study of blood T cell repertoires in COVID-19. Study-level background: Donors in the United States, Italy and Spain gave samples during acute or convalescent COVID-19.

Study processing details: Counts of nucleated cells, estimated from reference gene primer amplification, were obtained. Only in-frame clones appear in the TCRdb table, and some are missing; sequencing was by immunoSEQ multiplex PCR. That table furnishes V, J and clone size, whereas the DNA furnished D and trimming. The sample yields some 38,000 clones, roughly 90% seen once. The CDR3 totals 16 residues. The J segment lost 7 bases and the V segment lost 4 bases, leaving 11 bases of the junction unmatched. Per germline, CDR1 MGHRA and CDR2 YSYEKL. This rearrangement joins TRBV4-1 to TRBJ1-2, with 11 bases matching TRBD1. The sequenced material came from peripheral blood. The sequence was collected from a man aged 60-69 years with active or convalescent COVID-19. In nucleotides, the CDR3 is TGCGCCAGCAGCCGGGGACGGACAGGGGGCTCGCGTGGCTACACCTTC. Protein product: CASSRGRTGGSRGYTF.